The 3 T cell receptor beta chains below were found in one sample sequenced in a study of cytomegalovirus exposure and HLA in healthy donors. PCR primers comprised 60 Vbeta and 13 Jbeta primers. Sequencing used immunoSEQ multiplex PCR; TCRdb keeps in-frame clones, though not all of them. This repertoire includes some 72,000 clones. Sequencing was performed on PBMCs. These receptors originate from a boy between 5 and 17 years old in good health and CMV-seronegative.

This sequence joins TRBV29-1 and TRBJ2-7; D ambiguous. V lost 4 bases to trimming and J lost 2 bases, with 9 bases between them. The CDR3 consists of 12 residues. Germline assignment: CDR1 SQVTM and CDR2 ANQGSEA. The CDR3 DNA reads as TGCAGCGTTGGTCAGCGAGCCTACGAGCAGTACTTC. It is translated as CSVGQRAYEQYF.

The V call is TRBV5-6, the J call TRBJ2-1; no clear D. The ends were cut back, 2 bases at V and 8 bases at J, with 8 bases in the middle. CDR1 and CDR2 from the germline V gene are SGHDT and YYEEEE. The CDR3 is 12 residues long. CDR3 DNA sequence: TGTGCCAGCAGCTTCGCGGAATATGAGCAGTTCTTC. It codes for CASSFAEYEQFF.

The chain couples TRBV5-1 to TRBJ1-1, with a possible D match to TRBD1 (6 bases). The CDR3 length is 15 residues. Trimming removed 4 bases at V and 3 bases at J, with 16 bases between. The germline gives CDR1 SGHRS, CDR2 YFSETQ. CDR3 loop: CASSTDGRGDTEAFF. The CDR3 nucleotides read TGCGCCAGCAGCACGGATGGGAGGGGGGACACTGAAGCTTTCTTT.